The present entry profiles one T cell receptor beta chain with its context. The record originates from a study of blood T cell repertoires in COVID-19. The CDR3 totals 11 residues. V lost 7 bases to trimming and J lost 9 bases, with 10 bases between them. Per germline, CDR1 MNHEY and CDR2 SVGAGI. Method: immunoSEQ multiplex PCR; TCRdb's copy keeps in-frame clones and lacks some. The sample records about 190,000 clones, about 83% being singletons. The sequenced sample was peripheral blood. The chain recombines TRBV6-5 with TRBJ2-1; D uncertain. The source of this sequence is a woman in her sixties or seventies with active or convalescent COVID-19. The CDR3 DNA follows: TGTGCCAGCAATTCGGTGAGTGAGCAGTTCTTC. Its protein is CASNSVSEQFF.